This paragraph reports one T cell receptor (beta chain). Trimming left V 1 base short and J 9 bases short, with 10 bases between. Germline CDR1 GTSNPN, CDR2 SVGIG (reference sequence). The CDR3 has 13 amino acids. Primed by a sample-barcoded 5' primer and a J-beta primer mix, a second PCR proceeded for 7 to 11 cycles. One entry per CDR3 protein results from TCRdb running MiXCR on the 5' RACE reads. The data hold fewer than 600,000 distinct CDR3 sequences, with about 27% observed a single time. These data come from a study of blood T cells in healthy people across ages. Every donor contributed roughly 10 milliliters of peripheral blood by blood draw. These data also featured in a second study, about T cells of mothers and their children.

This receptor was obtained from a boy aged 2 to 10 in good health. The genes are TRBV30 and TRBJ1-6; D remains ambiguous. What was sequenced was blood. The CDR3 DNA sequence: TGTGCCTGGAGTGGGTCCGGACGTTCACCCCTCCACTTT. Amino acid sequence: CAWSGSGRSPLHF.